The clone carrying this TCR beta chain turned up a few times. This sample includes further DNA sequences coding for the same CDR3. The entry originates in a study of blood T cell repertoires in COVID-19. Whole-study context: Acute and convalescent COVID-19 specimens originated in the United States, Italy and Spain.

Adults between about 18 and 95 years of age took part from approximately 24 US areas. Trimming took 3 bases from V and 5 from J, leaving 7 bases between them. The CDR3 extends over 12 amino acids. In germline, CDR1 is MDHEN, CDR2 SYDVKM. Methods used by the authors: Reference gene primer amplification in the assay estimated nucleated cell counts. Measured with immunoSEQ multiplex PCR; TCRdb has only the in-frame clones, and not every one. For V, J and clone size, that table is used; D and trimming come from the DNA. The repertoire holds under 350,000 clones, with around 86% as singletons. The chain has TRBV28 and TRBJ1-2; unclear D gene. Specimen: PBMCs or T cells enriched from blood (not recorded which). This clonotype was obtained from a woman in her thirties or forties with acute COVID-19. In nucleotides, the CDR3 is TGTGCCAGCAGTTTTTCCGGGTATGGCTACACCTTC. Protein sequence: CASSFSGYGYTF.